A single sample gave rise to the 5 T cell receptor beta chains below, sequenced in a study of PD-L1 blockade in urothelial cancer. Using immunoSEQ multiplex PCR, the repertoire was profiled, and TCRdb retains in-frame clones only, with some absent. Counted here are fewer than 50,000 clones, about four fifths occurring once; the ten biggest clones make up less than 11%. The sample's time point: pretreatment peripheral blood. Sequences were derived from PBMCs, sampled around atezolizumab (anti-PD-L1) treatment. The receptors derive from a man in his sixties or seventies with urothelial cancer.

This clone was seen a few times. Sequence at one end of the junction differs from germline and may be a read error. The chain recombines TRBV28 with TRBJ2-2, with 13 bases lining up with TRBD2. This CDR3 has 18 residues. Germline CDR1 and CDR2: MDHEN and SYDVKM. CDR3 bases: TGTGCCAGCAGACCAACCGGACTAGCGGGAGCGAAGACCGGGGAGCTGTTTTTT. It codes for CASRPTGLAGAKTGELFF.

The chain has TRBV18 and TRBJ2-3; D is perhaps TRBD1 (6 bases). There are 16 residues in the CDR3. Trimming stripped 4 bases from V and 0 bases from J, with 14 bases between. Germline values: CDR1 KGHSH, CDR2 LQKENI. Written as DNA, the CDR3 is TGTGCCAGCTCACGCAACAGGGATCGAAGCACAGATACGCAGTATTTT. This sequence encodes CASSRNRDRSTDTQYF.

V is TRBV5-1 and J is TRBJ2-7; weak D call: TRBD2 (5 bases). CDR1 and CDR2 from the germline V gene are SGHRS and YFSETQ. V lost 2 bases to trimming and J lost 6 bases, with 9 bases between them. The CDR3 runs to 12 residues. CDR3 in amino acids: CASSFGGSEQYF. The CDR3 DNA reads TGCGCCAGCAGCTTTGGAGGTAGCGAGCAGTACTTC.

This chain joins TRBV9 and TRBJ2-3; the D is unclear. The CDR3 has 12 residues. V was pared by 0 bases and J by 6 bases, with 5 bases between. Germline V CDR1 and CDR2: SGDLS, YYNGEE. The CDR3, as DNA: TGTGCCAGCAGCGTAGAACGGGATACGCAGTATTTT. This translates into CASSVERDTQYF.

The chain is built from TRBV25-1 and TRBJ2-2, with D unclear. Between the trimmed V and J ends, which lost 0 bases and 5 bases, there was a span of 10 bases. This CDR3 has 15 amino acids. From germline, CDR1 is MGHDK and CDR2 SYGVNS. The CDR3 bases are TGTGCCAGCAGTGAATACTTCACCGGGACCGGGGAGCTGTTTTTT. Its translation: CASSEYFTGTGELFF.